The T cell receptor beta chain described here comes from a study of glioma-infiltrating T cells after dendritic cell vaccination. As for the study in general: Dendritic cell vaccination trial patients had either newly diagnosed or recurrent glioblastoma. Three intradermal dendritic cell vaccine injections were given every two weeks.

With regard to this clone: Its antigen remains unidentified.

Germline V gene sequence: CDR1 SGHTS, CDR2 YDEGEE. The CDR3 is 14 residues long. The ends were cut back, 4 bases at V and 4 bases at J, with 12 bases in the middle. Time point denoted: after dendritic cell vaccination, including at tumor progression/relapse. Study-wide findings and caveats: Patients with more pretreatment TILs had longer time to progression and survival.

TCRdb keeps only in-frame clones here, not all; method: immunoSEQ multiplex PCR. The sample shows more than 70,000 clones, around 90% of them seen only once. This clonotype originated in a human donor with glioblastoma. This material consisted of blood, taken after dendritic cell vaccination. This chain connects TRBV5-8 to TRBJ2-4, with TRBD2 as a possible D gene (5 bases). The DNA of the CDR3 is TGTGCCAGCAGCCCCGGCGGAGGTAAAAACATTCAGTACTTC. Its protein is CASSPGGGKNIQYF.